This TCR beta chain was captured in a study of T cell responses to AZD1222 COVID-19 vaccine. Findings and caveats of the study: After two AZD1222 doses, spike-specific TCR breadth and depth rose versus day 0. All repertoire sampling was performed exclusively after the peak T cell response. There were vaccine-associated CD4 TCRs across spike, dominant at 160-218 and 743-854. Donors in the cohort were predominantly white British and more often female, and clonal diversity was possibly underestimated.

Germline CDR1 is WSHSY and CDR2 is SAAADI. The CDR3 totals 12 residues. V was cut by 0 bases and J by 3 bases, with 3 bases left in between. The count of this clone is one. The target antigen is unknown. Method: immunoSEQ multiplex PCR; TCRdb's copy keeps in-frame clones and lacks some. The repertoire holds fewer than 40,000 clones, with about 88% as singletons. This sequence was found in an adult who received the MenACWY meningococcal vaccine as a control. Sample: peripheral blood, taken 28 days after the second dose of the MenACWY control vaccine. The rearrangement uses TRBV10-2 and TRBJ2-7, with D unclear. The CDR3 is CASSESNYEQYF. CDR3 in DNA: TGCGCCAGCAGTGAGTCTAACTACGAGCAGTACTTC.